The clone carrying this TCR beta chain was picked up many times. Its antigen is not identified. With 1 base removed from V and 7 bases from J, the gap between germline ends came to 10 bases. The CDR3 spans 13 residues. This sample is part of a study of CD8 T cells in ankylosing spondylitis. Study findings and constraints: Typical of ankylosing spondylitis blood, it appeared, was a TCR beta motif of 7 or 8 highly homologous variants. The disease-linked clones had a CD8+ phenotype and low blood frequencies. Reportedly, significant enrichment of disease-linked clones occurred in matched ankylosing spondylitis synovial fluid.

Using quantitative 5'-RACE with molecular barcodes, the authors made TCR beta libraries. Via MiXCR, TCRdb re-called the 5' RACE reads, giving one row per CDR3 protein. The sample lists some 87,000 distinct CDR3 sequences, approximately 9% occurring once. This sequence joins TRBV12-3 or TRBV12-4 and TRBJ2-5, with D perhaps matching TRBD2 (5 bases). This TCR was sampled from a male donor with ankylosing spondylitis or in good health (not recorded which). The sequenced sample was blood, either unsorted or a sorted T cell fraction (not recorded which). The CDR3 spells CASSLGLKGTQYF. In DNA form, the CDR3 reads TGTGCCAGCAGTTTAGGACTAAAGGGGACCCAGTACTTC.